This passage covers 11 T cell receptor beta chains from one sample sequenced in a study of shared clonotypes between healthy human individuals. Naive CD8 cells were CD45RO-negative, positively selected for CCR7, excluding terminally differentiated effector memory CD45RA+ cells. Method: immunoSEQ multiplex PCR; TCRdb's copy keeps in-frame clones and lacks some. The repertoire has around 2,000,000 clones, approximately 95% of them found once; the top ten carry 0.85% to 1.2%. The specimen sequenced was naive CD8+ T cells sorted from blood. All receptors come from a young man in good health.

Of note for this clone: Other DNA sequences within the sample encode an identical CDR3. The V and J genes are TRBV5-6 and TRBJ2-7, with D unclear. Trimming cost V 2 bases and J 2 bases, with 8 bases left between them. This CDR3 has 13 amino acids. Germline CDR1 SGHDT, CDR2 YYEEEE. CDR3 DNA: TGTGCCAGCAGCTTAGGAGCAGCCTACGAGCAGTACTTC. It yields the protein CASSLGAAYEQYF.

The V and J genes are TRBV19 and TRBJ2-2; 7 bases align to TRBD1. The germline V gene has CDR1 LNHDA and CDR2 SQIVND (reference sequence). With 5 bases clipped from V and 0 bases from J, the junction kept 3 bases outside the gene matches. The CDR3 is 15 residues long. CDR3 loop: CASSVQGTNTGELFF. The CDR3 bases are TGTGCCAGTAGTGTACAGGGGACGAACACCGGGGAGCTGTTTTTT.

This clone was seen a handful of times. V gene TRBV2 combines with J gene TRBJ2-5; D gene uncertain. The tail of the sequence fits TRBJ2-7 better, so the J call may be wrong. Looked up from germline, CDR1 is SNHLY and CDR2 is FYNNEI. The CDR3 extends over 12 amino acids. The CDR3 nucleotides are TGTGCCAGCAGTAAGGACTCCTACGAGCAGTACTTC. As protein: CASSKDSYEQYF.

The rearrangement uses TRBV5-1 and TRBJ2-7; 7 bases align to TRBD2. CDR1 is SGHRS, CDR2 YFSETQ, per germline. The ends lost 1 base at V and 2 bases at J; junction bases unmatched: 9. The CDR3 totals 16 residues. CDR3 sequence (DNA): TGCGCCAGCAGCTTGTATTCGGGGGAGGGCCCCTACGAGCAGTACTTC. Its translation: CASSLYSGEGPYEQYF.

The chain employs TRBV5-8 and TRBJ1-6; D gene ambiguous. The CDR3 totals 13 residues. Trimming stripped 0 bases from V and 9 bases from J, with 7 bases between. CDR1 and CDR2 (germline): SGHTS, YDEGEE. CDR3 sequence reads: CASSLEGFSPLHF. The CDR3 DNA follows: TGTGCCAGCAGCTTGGAGGGATTTTCACCCCTCCACTTT.

This chain connects TRBV27 to TRBJ2-7; D is uncertain. The CDR3 covers 13 residues. Germline CDR1 reads MNHEY; CDR2 reads SMNVEV (reference sequence). Trimming removed 8 bases from V and 3 bases from J, with 14 bases in between. As DNA, the CDR3 is TGTGCCAGCGCCCCGCCAGGTATCTACGAGCAGTACTTC. Protein: CASAPPGIYEQYF.

This chain uses TRBV20-1 with TRBJ2-7; D is undetermined. The germline CDR1 and CDR2 sequences are DFQATT and SNEGSKA (reference sequence). Trimming stripped 5 bases from V and 5 bases from J, with 4 bases between. The CDR3 is made up of 9 amino acids. DNA of the CDR3: TGCAGTGCTGCGGACGAGCAGTACTTC. It codes for CSAADEQYF.

The chain carries TRBV2 and TRBJ2-7; D unresolved. Trimming cost V 0 bases and J 7 bases, with 10 bases left between them. Germline V gene data show CDR1 as SNHLY and CDR2 as FYNNEI. The CDR3 is made up of 13 amino acids. DNA for the CDR3: TGTGCCAGCAGTGAAGCAGTGTGGTGGGAGCAGTACTTC. Protein: CASSEAVWWEQYF.

The V call is TRBV28, the J call TRBJ2-7; D ambiguous. This CDR3 contains 14 residues. Trimming took 8 bases from V and 1 from J, leaving 15 bases between them. CDR1 and CDR2 (germline): MDHEN, SYDVKM. The CDR3 region is CASAQPRHSYEQYF. CDR3 DNA: TGTGCCAGCGCCCAACCGCGACATTCCTACGAGCAGTACTTC.

The rearrangement links TRBV27 to TRBJ2-7, with no clear D. In germline, CDR1 is MNHEY, CDR2 SMNVEV (reference sequence). There are 13 residues in the CDR3. The V end was cut by 0 bases, the J end by 6 bases, with 9 bases between. CDR3 DNA: TGTGCCAGCAGTTTATCGGTAGTCTCCGAGCAGTACTTC. Its protein product is CASSLSVVSEQYF.

This chain uses TRBV15 with TRBJ1-5; D remains unclear. The CDR3 consists of 12 residues. V was cut by 0 bases and J by 6 bases, with 3 bases left in between. Germline assignment: CDR1 LNHNV and CDR2 YYDKDF (reference sequence). CDR3 sequence reads: CATSRERQPQHF. The CDR3 bases are TGTGCCACCAGCAGAGAACGTCAGCCCCAGCATTTT.